This record covers a single T cell receptor beta chain. The data derive from a study of T cell repertoires in ileal Crohn's disease. Time point indicated: inflamed ileum from the surgical specimen. Eligibility required adulthood, ileal or ileocolonic Crohn's disease and indicated ileocolonic resection. The method was immunoSEQ multiplex PCR; TCRdb's version includes in-frame clones alone and lacks a portion of them. Among roughly 10,000 clones, about nine tenths were seen once, and the ten largest hold more than 9%. With V trimmed by 1 base and J by 5 bases, 0 bases remained unmatched. Germline loops: CDR1 GTSNPN, CDR2 SVGIG (reference sequence). The CDR3 has 12 residues.

The sequence was obtained from an adult with Crohn's disease. The V and J genes are TRBV30 and TRBJ2-5, with TRBD1 identical over 8 bases. The source material was ileal tissue. CDR3 residues: CAWSGQGETQYF. Here the CDR3 DNA reads TGTGCCTGGAGTGGACAGGGGGAGACCCAGTACTTC.